Below, 12 T cell receptor beta chains from the same sample are listed, as sequenced in a study of early stage breast cancer tumors. Data came from immunoSEQ multiplex PCR; TCRdb stores just in-frame clones and leaves some out. The data contain under 13,000 clones, over 70% of them singletons. Sequenced: breast tumor tissue. The receptors shown here come from a person between 65 and 79 years old with breast cancer.

The chain has TRBV28 and TRBJ2-7; 7 bases line up with TRBD2. From germline, CDR1 is MDHEN and CDR2 SYDVKM. This CDR3 has 16 residues. V lost 5 bases, J lost 4 bases, and 14 bases stayed unmatched. The CDR3 DNA reads TGTGCCAGCAGTCCGAAGACTAGCTACCCTATTTACGAGCAGTACTTC. Its translation is CASSPKTSYPIYEQYF.

The chain is built from TRBV14 and TRBJ1-1, with a possible D match to TRBD1 (5 bases). The CDR3 length is 14 residues. The V end lost 2 bases, the J end lost 2 bases, and 9 bases lay between the germline ends. Germline lookup yields CDR1 SGHDN and CDR2 FVKESK. CDR3 residues: CASSQYTGNTEAFF. As DNA, the CDR3 is TGTGCCAGCAGCCAATATACAGGAAACACTGAAGCTTTCTTT.

This chain joins TRBV7-2 and TRBJ2-1; 7 bases line up with TRBD2. The CDR3 spans 15 residues. Germline V lookup: CDR1 SGHTA, CDR2 FQGNSA. V lost 6 bases to trimming and J lost 7 bases; unmatched junction nucleotides: 12. CDR3 sequence: CASSGGGGGLNEQFF. DNA for the CDR3: TGTGCCAGCAGTGGGGGGGGAGGAGGGTTAAATGAGCAGTTCTTC.

This CDR3 reads CATLRQDNQPQHF. In DNA, the CDR3 is TGTGCCACCTTGAGACAGGACAATCAGCCCCAGCATTTT. The gene calls are TRBV6-1 and TRBJ1-5; D might be TRBD1 (6 bases). Germline lookup yields CDR1 MNHNS and CDR2 SASEGT. V shed 10 bases and J shed 3 bases, with 13 bases lying between them. The CDR3 totals 13 residues.

CDR3 sequence (DNA): TGTGCCAGCAGTTTACCTAGCGGGAGTGGGACAGATACGCAGTATTTT. This translates into CASSLPSGSGTDTQYF. The chain employs TRBV27 and TRBJ2-3; 10 bases agree with TRBD2. Germline V lookup: CDR1 MNHEY, CDR2 SMNVEV (reference sequence). J was trimmed by 3 bases and V by 2 bases; bases with no gene match: 5. CDR3 length equals 16 residues.

This chain connects TRBV6-6 to TRBJ2-5; TRBD2 aligns across 8 bases. This CDR3 is built from 16 residues. In germline, CDR1 is MNHNY, CDR2 SVGAGI (reference sequence). V was pared by 2 bases and J by 7 bases, with 12 bases of the junction left unmatched. The CDR3 loop reads CASSYDRREVAGTQYF. The CDR3 DNA follows: TGTGCCAGCAGTTACGACAGGCGGGAGGTCGCGGGGACCCAGTACTTC.

A single count supports this clone. The chain joins TRBV7-9 to TRBJ2-7; D remains unclear. CDR1 SEHNR and CDR2 FQNEAQ come from the germline V gene (reference sequence). The CDR3 length is 13 residues. Between the trimmed V and J ends, which lost 5 bases and 0 bases, there was a span of 8 bases. The CDR3 region is CASSVQSSYEQYF. The CDR3 DNA reads as TGTGCCAGCAGCGTACAGAGCTCCTACGAGCAGTACTTC. Supplemented by reference TRBV7-9 and TRBJ2-7, the full variable domain reads DTGVSQNPRHKITKRGQNVTFRCDPISEHNRLYWYRQTLGQGPEFLTYFQNEAQLEKSRLLSDRFSAERPKGSFSTLEIQRTEQGDSAMYLCASSVQSSYEQYFGPGTRLTVT.

This sequence joins TRBV4-2 and TRBJ2-1; the match to TRBD2 covers 12 bases. Trimming at V came to 1 base and at J to 5 bases, leaving 3 bases not matched to a gene. This CDR3 has 16 amino acids. The germline V gene has CDR1 LGHNA and CDR2 YNFKEQ. CDR3 DNA: TGTGCCAGCAGCCAAGGGACTAGCGGGGTAAACAATGAGCAGTTCTTC. It encodes CASSQGTSGVNNEQFF.

The chain is built from TRBV6-5 and TRBJ2-7; TRBD2 agrees at 10 bases. The CDR3 has 16 amino acids. V dropped 2 bases and J dropped 4; count of bases not matched to a gene: 8. The germline V gene encodes CDR1 MNHEY and CDR2 SVGAGI. Here the CDR3 DNA reads TGTGCCAGCAGTTACCTAGCGGGAGAAAGTGGTTACGAGCAGTACTTC. This encodes CASSYLAGESGYEQYF.

By frequency in the sample, this clone is medium-sized. The chain carries TRBV7-2 and TRBJ2-5; 8 positions agree with TRBD1. Germline V gene sequence: CDR1 SGHTA, CDR2 FQGNSA. The CDR3 covers 15 residues. V trimming: 4 bases; J trimming: 6 bases; junction bases outside the gene matches: 10. CDR3 sequence: CASSSTTGEVKTQYF. CDR3 in DNA: TGTGCCAGCAGCTCGACGACAGGGGAGGTGAAGACCCAGTACTTC. The variable domain in full, completed from reference TRBV7-2 and TRBJ2-5, reads GAGVSQSPSNKVTEKGKDVELRCDPISGHTALYWYRQSLGQGLEFLIYFQGNSAPDKSGLPSDRFSAERTGGSVSTLTIQRTQQEDSAVYLCASSSTTGEVKTQYFGPGTRLLVL.

DNA of the CDR3: TGTGCCAGCAGGAGCTCAGGAGGGAACTATGGCTACACCTTC. Protein sequence: CASRSSGGNYGYTF. The chain employs TRBV6-5 and TRBJ1-2; D remains unclear. This CDR3 contains 14 residues. Per the germline V gene, CDR1 is MNHEY and CDR2 is SVGAGI. V shed 6 bases and J shed 2 bases, with 13 bases lying between them.

As DNA, the CDR3 is TGTGCCAGCAGCGCTGGGCCTAGCGGGGGTAGCACAGATACGCAGTATTTT. Translating gives CASSAGPSGGSTDTQYF. This chain uses TRBV9 with TRBJ2-3, with TRBD2 matching over 10 bases. This CDR3 spans 17 amino acids. V lost 3 bases and J lost 0; bases outside the gene matches: 7. The germline V gene encodes CDR1 SGDLS and CDR2 YYNGEE.